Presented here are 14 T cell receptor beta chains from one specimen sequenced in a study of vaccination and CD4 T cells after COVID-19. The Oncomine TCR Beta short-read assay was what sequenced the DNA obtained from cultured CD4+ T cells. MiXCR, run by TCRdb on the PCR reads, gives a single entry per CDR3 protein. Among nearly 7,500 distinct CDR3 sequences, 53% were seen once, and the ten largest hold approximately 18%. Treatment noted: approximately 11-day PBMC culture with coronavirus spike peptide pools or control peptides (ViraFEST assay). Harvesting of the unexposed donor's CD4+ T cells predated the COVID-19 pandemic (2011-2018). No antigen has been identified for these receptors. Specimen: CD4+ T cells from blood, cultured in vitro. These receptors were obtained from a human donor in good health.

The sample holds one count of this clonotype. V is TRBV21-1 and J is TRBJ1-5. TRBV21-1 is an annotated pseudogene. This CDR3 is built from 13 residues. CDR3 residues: CASKRARNQPQHF. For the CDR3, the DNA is TGTGCCAGCAAGCGGGCTCGCAATCAGCCCCAGCATTTT.

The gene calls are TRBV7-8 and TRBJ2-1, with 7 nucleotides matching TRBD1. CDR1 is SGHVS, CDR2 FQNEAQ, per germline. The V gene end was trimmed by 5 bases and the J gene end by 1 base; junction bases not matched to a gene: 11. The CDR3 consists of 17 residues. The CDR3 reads CASSGFYEGASYNEQFF. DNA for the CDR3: TGTGCCAGCAGCGGTTTTTACGAGGGGGCTTCCTACAATGAGCAGTTCTTC.

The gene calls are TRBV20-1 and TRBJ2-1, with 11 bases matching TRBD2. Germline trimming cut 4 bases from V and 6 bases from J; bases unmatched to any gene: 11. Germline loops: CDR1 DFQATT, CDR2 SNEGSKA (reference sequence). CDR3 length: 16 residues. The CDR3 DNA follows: TGCAGTGCTACCGGACTAGCGGGCGCTATCTCCAATGAGCAGTTCTTC. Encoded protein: CSATGLAGAISNEQFF.

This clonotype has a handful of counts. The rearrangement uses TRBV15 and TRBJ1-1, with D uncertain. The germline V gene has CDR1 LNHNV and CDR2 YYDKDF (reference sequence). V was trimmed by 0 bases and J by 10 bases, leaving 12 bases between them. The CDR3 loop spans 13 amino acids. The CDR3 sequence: CATSRDNVGRAFF. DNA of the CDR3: TGTGCCACCAGCAGAGATAATGTCGGGCGAGCTTTCTTT. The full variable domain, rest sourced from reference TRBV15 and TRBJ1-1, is DAMVIQNPRYQVTQFGKPVTLSCSQTLNHNVMYWYQQKSSQAPKLLFHYYDKDFNNEADTPDNFQSRRPNTSFCFLDIRSPGLGDTAMYLCATSRDNVGRAFFGQGTRLTVV.

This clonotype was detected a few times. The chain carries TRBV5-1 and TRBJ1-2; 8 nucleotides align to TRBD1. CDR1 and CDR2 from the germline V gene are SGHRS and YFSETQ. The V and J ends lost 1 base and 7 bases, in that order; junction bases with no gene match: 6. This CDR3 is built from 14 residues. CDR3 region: CASSLKQGGLGYTF. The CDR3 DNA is TGCGCCAGCAGCTTGAAACAGGGGGGTCTTGGCTACACCTTC. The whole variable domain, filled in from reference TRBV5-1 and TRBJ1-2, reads KAGVTQTPRYLIKTRGQQVTLSCSPISGHRSVSWYQQTPGQGLQFLFEYFSETQRNKGNFPGRFSGRQFSNSRSEMNVSTLELGDSALYLCASSLKQGGLGYTFGSGTRLTVV.

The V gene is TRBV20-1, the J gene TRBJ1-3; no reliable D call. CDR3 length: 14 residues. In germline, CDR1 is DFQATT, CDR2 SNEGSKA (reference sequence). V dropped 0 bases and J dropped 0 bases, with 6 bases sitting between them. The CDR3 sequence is CSARDPGSGNTIYF. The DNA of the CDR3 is TGCAGTGCTAGAGATCCGGGCTCTGGAAACACCATATATTTT.

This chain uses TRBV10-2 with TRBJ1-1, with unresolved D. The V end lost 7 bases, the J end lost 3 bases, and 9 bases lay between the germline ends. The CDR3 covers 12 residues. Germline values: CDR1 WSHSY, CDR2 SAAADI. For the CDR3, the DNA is TGCGCCAGCACACGCGGGGACACTGAAGCTTTCTTT. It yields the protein CASTRGDTEAFF.

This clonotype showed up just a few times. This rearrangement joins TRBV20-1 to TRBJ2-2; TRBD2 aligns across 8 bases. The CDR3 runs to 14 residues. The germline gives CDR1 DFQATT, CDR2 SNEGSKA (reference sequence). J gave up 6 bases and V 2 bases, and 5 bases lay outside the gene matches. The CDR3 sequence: CSARSYGGAGELFF. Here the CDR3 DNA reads TGCAGTGCTAGATCATACGGGGGGGCCGGGGAGCTGTTTTTT.

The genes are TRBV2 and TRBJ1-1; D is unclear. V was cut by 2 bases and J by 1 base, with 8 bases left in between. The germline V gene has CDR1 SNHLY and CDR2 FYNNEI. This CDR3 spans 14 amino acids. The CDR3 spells CASSENPGNTEAFF. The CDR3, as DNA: TGTGCCAGCAGTGAAAACCCGGGGAACACTGAAGCTTTCTTT.

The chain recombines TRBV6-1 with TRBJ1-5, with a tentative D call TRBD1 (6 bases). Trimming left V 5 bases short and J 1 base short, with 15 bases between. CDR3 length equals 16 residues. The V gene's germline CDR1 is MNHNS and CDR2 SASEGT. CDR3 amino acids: CASSLGGSRSNQPQHF. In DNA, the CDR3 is TGTGCCAGCAGTCTAGGGGGGAGTCGCAGCAATCAGCCCCAGCATTTT.

CDR3 region: CASNRQGETQYF. CDR3 in DNA: TGTGCCAGCAACCGACAGGGGGAGACCCAGTACTTC. The V gene is TRBV2, the J gene TRBJ2-5, with 8 bases that match TRBD1. The CDR3 length is 12 residues. CDR1 is SNHLY and CDR2 is FYNNEI in the germline V gene. With V trimmed by 7 bases and J by 5 bases, 3 bases remained unmatched. Supplemented by reference TRBV2 and TRBJ2-5, the full variable domain reads EPEVTQTPSHQVTQMGQEVILRCVPISNHLYFYWYRQILGQKVEFLVSFYNNEISEKSEIFDDQFSVERPDGSNFTLKIRSTKLEDSAMYFCASNRQGETQYFGPGTRLLVL.

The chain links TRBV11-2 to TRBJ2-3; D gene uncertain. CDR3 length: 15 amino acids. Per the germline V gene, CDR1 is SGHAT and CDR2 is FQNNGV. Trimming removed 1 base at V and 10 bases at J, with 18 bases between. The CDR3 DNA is TGTGCCAGCAGCTTAGTCGGGCAGGTATTTGGGGCGCAGTATTTT. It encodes CASSLVGQVFGAQYF.

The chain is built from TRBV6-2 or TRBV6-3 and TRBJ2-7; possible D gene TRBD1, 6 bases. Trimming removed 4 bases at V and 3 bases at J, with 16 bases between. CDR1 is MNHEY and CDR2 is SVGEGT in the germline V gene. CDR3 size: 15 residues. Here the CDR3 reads CASSSSASRGYEQYF. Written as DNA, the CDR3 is TGTGCCAGCAGTTCATCGGCCTCCAGGGGCTACGAGCAGTACTTC.

This chain's CDR3 is CASSYWVLPQHF. For the CDR3, the DNA is TGTGCCAGCAGTTACTGGGTCCTGCCCCAGCATTTT. The chain couples TRBV6-2 or TRBV6-3 to TRBJ1-5; D not resolved. The germline gives CDR1 MNHEY, CDR2 SVGEGT. The ends were cut back, 1 base at V and 9 bases at J, with 7 bases in the middle. The CDR3 is made up of 12 amino acids.